This passage covers 5 T cell receptor beta chains from one sample sequenced in a study of blood T cell repertoires in COVID-19. Assay used: immunoSEQ multiplex PCR; TCRdb lists only in-frame clones, some missing. This table holds about 150,000 clones, about nine tenths found once. The sequencing sample was made of PBMCs or T cells enriched from blood (not recorded which). Receptor source: a woman between 40 and 55 years old who had been exposed to COVID-19.

This clone showed up just once. The CDR3 coding sequence is TGTGCCAGCAGTAGGATGGGGGGTACTCTCACCTCCTACAATGAGCAGTTCTTC. This encodes CASSRMGGTLTSYNEQFF. This chain uses TRBV27 with TRBJ2-1, with a tentative D call TRBD2 (6 bases). The ends were cut back, 5 bases at V and 0 bases at J, with 20 bases in the middle. Germline V CDR1 and CDR2: MNHEY, SMNVEV (reference sequence). This CDR3 has 18 amino acids.

About this clone itself: One end of the junction fails to match germline, which may point to a read error. This sequence joins TRBV7-3 and TRBJ2-2; 14 bases map to TRBD2. Germline CDR1 and CDR2: SGHTA and FQGTGA. The CDR3 contains 19 residues. This chain's CDR3 is CASSVTQGLAGVVTGELFF. DNA for the CDR3: TGTGCCAGCAGCGTAACCCAGGGACTAGCGGGGGTGGTCACCGGGGAGCTGTTTTTT.

This chain connects TRBV19 to TRBJ1-4; no clear D gene. The CDR3 covers 14 residues. With 9 bases removed from V and 2 bases from J, the gap between germline ends came to 13 bases. Per germline, CDR1 LNHDA and CDR2 SQIVND (reference sequence). CDR3 DNA: TGTGCCAGCCGGTCCCGAGGCACTAATGAAAAACTGTTTTTT. Translating it yields CASRSRGTNEKLFF.

The V gene is TRBV25-1, the J gene TRBJ2-7; no definite D call. The CDR3 length is 11 residues. Trimming stripped 6 bases from V and 6 bases from J, with 9 bases between. The germline gives CDR1 MGHDK, CDR2 SYGVNS. CDR3 protein: CASRATGEQYF. CDR3 in DNA: TGTGCCAGCAGAGCTACCGGCGAGCAGTACTTC.

This clone was seen a single time. In nucleotides, the CDR3 is TGCGCCAGCAGCTTGGGAGACAGGGTCCCTGAAGCTTTCTTT. Its protein product is CASSLGDRVPEAFF. V and J are TRBV5-1 and TRBJ1-1, with 7 positions matching TRBD1. Germline-derived CDR1 and CDR2 are SGHRS and YFSETQ. CDR3 size: 14 residues. J was trimmed by 6 bases and V by 0 bases; bases with no gene match: 5.